Following are 10 T cell receptor beta chains from one sample sequenced in a study of T cells in Graves' hyperthyroidism and ophthalmopathy. There were TCR beta CDR3 regions amplified from RNA transcripts. Carried out on the TCR CDR3, a first-round RT-PCR used the HTBI primer set. TCRdb re-called the multiplex PCR reads with MiXCR, one entry per CDR3 protein. The sample lists 530,000 or so distinct CDR3 sequences; roughly 18% were seen once. Sequencing was done on a sample of blood. These receptors were taken from a young woman with Graves' ophthalmopathy.

At least ten counts were recorded for this clonotype. J is TRBJ1-1 and V is TRBV28; 7 bases line up with TRBD1. CDR3 length: 13 amino acids. J was trimmed by 6 bases and V by 6 bases; bases with no gene match: 7. Germline-derived CDR1 and CDR2 are MDHEN and SYDVKM. The CDR3 sequence is CASSRFQGAEAFF. The CDR3 coding sequence is TGTGCCAGCAGCCGATTTCAGGGGGCTGAAGCTTTCTTT.

This chain connects TRBV28 to TRBJ2-7; D uncertain. Per the germline V gene, CDR1 is MDHEN and CDR2 is SYDVKM. The CDR3 is made up of 13 amino acids. The V end was cut by 6 bases, the J end by 1 base, with 10 bases between. The CDR3 loop is CASRLPSSYEQYF. The DNA for the CDR3 is TGTGCCAGCAGACTCCCCTCTTCCTACGAGCAGTACTTC.

The chain links TRBV29-1 to TRBJ2-1, with a weak D call TRBD2 (5 bases). Germline lookup yields CDR1 SQVTM and CDR2 ANQGSEA. The CDR3 covers 13 residues. The CDR3 DNA is TGCACCCCATCGGGCGGGTATACCAATGAGCAGTTCTTC. Translating gives CTPSGGYTNEQFF.

The genes are TRBV30 and TRBJ1-6; 9 bases align to TRBD1. Losses at the gene ends were 3 bases for V and 6 bases for J; bases not matched to a gene: 3. CDR1 and CDR2 (germline): GTSNPN, SVGIG (reference sequence). The CDR3 has 14 residues. CDR3 nucleotide sequence: TGTGCCTGGAGCCCGGACAGGGGTAATTCACCCCTCCACTTT. This codes for CAWSPDRGNSPLHF.

At least ten counts were recorded for this clonotype. The CDR3 DNA is TGCAGTGCTAGAGATGGGGAGGGTCTTTACGAGCAGTACTTC. Its translation: CSARDGEGLYEQYF. This chain links TRBV20-1 with TRBJ2-7; the match to TRBD2 covers 7 bases. V dropped 0 bases and J dropped 4; count of bases not matched to a gene: 6. The CDR3 is 14 residues long. The V gene's germline CDR1 is DFQATT and CDR2 SNEGSKA (reference sequence).

This clonotype was picked up a small number of times. A read error may be the cause here, since a much bigger clone is one base away. The V and J genes are TRBV12-3 or TRBV12-4 and TRBJ1-1; D is ambiguous. There are 14 residues in the CDR3. With 3 bases removed from V and 3 bases from J, the gap between germline ends came to 11 bases. The CDR3, as DNA: TGTGCCAGCAGTTTTCAGGAGGCGGACACTGAAGCTTTCTTT. Its protein is CASSFQEADTEAFF.

This clonotype was observed many times. The V gene is TRBV28, the J gene TRBJ1-6; 8 bases are a match to TRBD1. CDR1 is MDHEN, CDR2 SYDVKM, per germline. V shed 5 bases, J shed 6 bases, and the junction held 3 bases outside the gene matches. The CDR3 loop spans 14 amino acids. The chain's CDR3 is CASSRTGRNSPLHF. In DNA form, the CDR3 reads TGTGCCAGCAGTCGGACAGGGCGTAATTCACCCCTCCACTTT.

This clonotype was seen a handful of times. This rearrangement joins TRBV27 to TRBJ1-2, with TRBD1 identical over 8 bases. Germline V CDR1 and CDR2: MNHEY, SMNVEV (reference sequence). Germline trimming cut 6 bases from V and 6 bases from J; bases unmatched to any gene: 12. The CDR3 loop spans 15 amino acids. CDR3 DNA sequence: TGTGCCAGCAGACATGCACAGGGGGGGCTAGATGGCTACACCTTC. It translates to CASRHAQGGLDGYTF.

The chain combines TRBV19 with TRBJ1-5; D ambiguous. Germline V gene sequence: CDR1 LNHDA, CDR2 SQIVND (reference sequence). Trimming took 1 base from V and 0 from J, leaving 13 bases between them. This CDR3 spans 17 amino acids. CDR3 sequence: CASSIAPGRYSNQPQHF. CDR3 nucleotides: TGTGCCAGTAGTATAGCCCCCGGGAGGTATAGCAATCAGCCCCAGCATTTT.

This clonotype was detected a few times. This chain joins TRBV7-9 and TRBJ2-5; tentatively, D is TRBD2 (5 bases). The germline gives CDR1 SEHNR, CDR2 FQNEAQ (reference sequence). Trimming took 0 bases from V and 2 from J, leaving 7 bases between them. The CDR3 sequence is 14 residues long. The CDR3 is CASSLASGQETQYF. The DNA of the CDR3 is TGTGCCAGCAGCTTAGCTTCGGGGCAAGAGACCCAGTACTTC.